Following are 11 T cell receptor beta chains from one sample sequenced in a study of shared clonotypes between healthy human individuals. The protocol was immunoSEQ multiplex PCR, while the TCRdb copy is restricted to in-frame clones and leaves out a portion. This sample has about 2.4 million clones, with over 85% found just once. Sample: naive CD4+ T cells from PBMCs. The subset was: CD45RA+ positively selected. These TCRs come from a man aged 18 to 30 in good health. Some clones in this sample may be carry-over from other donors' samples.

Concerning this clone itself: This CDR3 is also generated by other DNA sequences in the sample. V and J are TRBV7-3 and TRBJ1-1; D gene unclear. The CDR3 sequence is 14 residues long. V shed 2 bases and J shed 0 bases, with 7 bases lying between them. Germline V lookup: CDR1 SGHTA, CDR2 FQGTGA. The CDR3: CASSLGQLNTEAFF. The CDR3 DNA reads TGTGCCAGCAGCTTAGGTCAGCTGAACACTGAAGCTTTCTTT.

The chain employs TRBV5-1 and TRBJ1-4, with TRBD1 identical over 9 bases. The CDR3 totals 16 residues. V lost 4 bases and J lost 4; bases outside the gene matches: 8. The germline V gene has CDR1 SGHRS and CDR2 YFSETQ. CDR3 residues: CASSLRQGGNNEKLFF. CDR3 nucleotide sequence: TGCGCCAGCAGCCTCAGACAGGGGGGGAATAATGAAAAACTGTTTTTT.

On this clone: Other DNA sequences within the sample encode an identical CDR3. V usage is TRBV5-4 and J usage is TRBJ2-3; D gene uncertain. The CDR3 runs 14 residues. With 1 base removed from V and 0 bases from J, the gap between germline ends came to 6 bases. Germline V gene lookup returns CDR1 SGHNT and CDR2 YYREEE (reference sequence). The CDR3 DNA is TGTGCCAGCAGCTTGAAGACTAGCACAGATACGCAGTATTTT. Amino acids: CASSLKTSTDTQYF.

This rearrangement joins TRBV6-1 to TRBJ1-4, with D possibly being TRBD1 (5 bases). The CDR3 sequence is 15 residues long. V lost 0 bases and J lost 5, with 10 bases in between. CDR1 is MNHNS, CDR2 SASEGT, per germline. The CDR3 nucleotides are TGTGCCAGCAGTGAAGCGGGACGGGAGAATGAAAAACTGTTTTTT. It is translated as CASSEAGRENEKLFF.

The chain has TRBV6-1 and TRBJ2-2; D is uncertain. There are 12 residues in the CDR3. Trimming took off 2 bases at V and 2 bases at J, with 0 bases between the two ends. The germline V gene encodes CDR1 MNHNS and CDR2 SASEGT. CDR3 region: CASSENTGELFF. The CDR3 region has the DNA TGTGCCAGCAGTGAAAACACCGGGGAGCTGTTTTTT.

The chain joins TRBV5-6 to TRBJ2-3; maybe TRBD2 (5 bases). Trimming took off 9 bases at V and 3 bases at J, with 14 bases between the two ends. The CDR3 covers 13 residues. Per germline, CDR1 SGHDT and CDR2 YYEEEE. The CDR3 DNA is TGTGCCACCAAACGCGGGTGGACAGATACGCAGTATTTT. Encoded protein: CATKRGWTDTQYF. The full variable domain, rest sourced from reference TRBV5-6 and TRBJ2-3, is DAGVTQSPTHLIKTRGQQVTLRCSPKSGHDTVSWYQQALGQGPQFIFQYYEEEERQRGNFPDRFSGHQFPNYSSELNVNALLLGDSALYLCATKRGWTDTQYFGPGTRLTVL.

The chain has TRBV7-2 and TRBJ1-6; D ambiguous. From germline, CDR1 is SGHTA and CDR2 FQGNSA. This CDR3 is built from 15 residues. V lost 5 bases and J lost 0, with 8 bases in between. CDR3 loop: CASSTRSSYNSPLHF. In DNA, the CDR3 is TGTGCCAGCAGCACCAGAAGCTCCTATAATTCACCCCTCCACTTT. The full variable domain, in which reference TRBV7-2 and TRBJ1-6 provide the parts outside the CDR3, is GAGVSQSPSNKVTEKGKDVELRCDPISGHTALYWYRQSLGQGLEFLIYFQGNSAPDKSGLPSDRFSAERTGGSVSTLTIQRTQQEDSAVYLCASSTRSSYNSPLHFGNGTRLTVT.

Here the CDR3 reads CASSRPLAGYYGYTF. Written as DNA, the CDR3 is TGTGCCAGCAGCCGCCCTCTCGCCGGGTACTATGGCTACACCTTC. The rearrangement uses TRBV7-9 and TRBJ1-2; D unclear. V lost 5 bases and J 3 bases, leaving 16 bases between the germline ends. The CDR3 length is 15 residues. Looked up from germline, CDR1 is SEHNR and CDR2 is FQNEAQ (reference sequence).

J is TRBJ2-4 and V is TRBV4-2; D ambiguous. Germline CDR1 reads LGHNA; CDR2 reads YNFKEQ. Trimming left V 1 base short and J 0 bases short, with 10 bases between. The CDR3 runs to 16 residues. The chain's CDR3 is CASSQVAELAKNIQYF. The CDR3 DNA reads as TGTGCCAGCAGCCAAGTGGCAGAACTAGCCAAAAACATTCAGTACTTC.

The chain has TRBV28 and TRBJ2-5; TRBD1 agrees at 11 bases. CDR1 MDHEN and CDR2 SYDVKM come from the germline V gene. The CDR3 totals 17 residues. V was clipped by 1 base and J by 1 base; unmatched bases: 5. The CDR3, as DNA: TGTGCCAGCAGTTTATTACGGACAGGGGGCCCCCAAGAGACCCAGTACTTC. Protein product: CASSLLRTGGPQETQYF. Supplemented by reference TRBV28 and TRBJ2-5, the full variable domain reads DVKVTQSSRYLVKRTGEKVFLECVQDMDHENMFWYRQDPGLGLRLIYFSYDVKMKEKGDIPEGYSVSREKKERFSLILESASTNQTSMYLCASSLLRTGGPQETQYFGPGTRLLVL.

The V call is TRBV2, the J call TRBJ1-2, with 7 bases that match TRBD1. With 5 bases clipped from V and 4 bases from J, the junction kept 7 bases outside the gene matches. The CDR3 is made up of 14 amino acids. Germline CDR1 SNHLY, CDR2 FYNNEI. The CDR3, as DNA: TGTGCCAGCAGTAAGGGAGGGGGCGCCTATGGCTACACCTTC. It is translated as CASSKGGGAYGYTF.